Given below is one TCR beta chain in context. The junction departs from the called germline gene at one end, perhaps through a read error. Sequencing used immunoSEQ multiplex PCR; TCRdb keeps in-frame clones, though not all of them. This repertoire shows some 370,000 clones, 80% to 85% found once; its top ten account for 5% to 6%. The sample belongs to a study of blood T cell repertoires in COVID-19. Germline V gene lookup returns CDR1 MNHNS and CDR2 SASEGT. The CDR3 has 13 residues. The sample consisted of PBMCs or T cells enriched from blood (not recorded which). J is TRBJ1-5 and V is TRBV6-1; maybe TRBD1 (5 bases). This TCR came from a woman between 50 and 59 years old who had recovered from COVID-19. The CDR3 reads CASSEVRDQSQHF. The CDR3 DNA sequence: TGTGCCAGCAGTGAGGTCAGGGATCAGTCCCAGCATTTT.